Below are 22 T cell receptor beta chains sequenced from a single sample in a study of CD8 T cells in Susac syndrome. About 0.45 to 1 ug RNA was reverse transcribed with random hexamers. TCRdb independently ran MiXCR on the immunoSEQ multiplex PCR reads; one entry per CDR3 protein. The sample shows 170,000 or so distinct CDR3 sequences, roughly 95% of them seen only once. Sequences were obtained from CD8+ T cells from PBMCs. The receptors stem from a human donor with multiple sclerosis.

The rearrangement joins TRBV27 to TRBJ1-2; tentative D call: TRBD1 (5 bases). CDR3 length: 15 residues. The germline V gene has CDR1 MNHEY and CDR2 SMNVEV (reference sequence). V lost 0 bases and J lost 5, with 13 bases in between. CDR3 sequence (DNA): TGTGCCAGCAGTTTATCACCGGGGCCTGAATATGGCTACACCTTC. It yields the protein CASSLSPGPEYGYTF.

This clonotype was found once. The chain joins TRBV7-9 to TRBJ2-7, with 7 bases fitting TRBD2. The junction had 13 bases not matched to a gene; V was cut back by 2 bases and J by 3 bases. CDR1 is SEHNR, CDR2 FQNEAQ, per germline (reference sequence). This CDR3 is 17 amino acids long. In DNA form, the CDR3 reads TGTGCCAGCAGCTTAACCCCGGTACTAGCGAGTAACTACGAGCAGTACTTC. Encoded protein: CASSLTPVLASNYEQYF.

The chain recombines TRBV27 with TRBJ2-5; the D gene is possibly TRBD1 (6 bases). The CDR3 spans 14 residues. The V end lost 6 bases, the J end lost 5 bases, and 16 bases lay between the germline ends. Germline CDR1 is MNHEY and CDR2 is SMNVEV (reference sequence). The chain's CDR3 is CASRPGTTSETQYF. DNA for the CDR3: TGTGCCAGCAGACCCGGGACAACTTCGGAGACCCAGTACTTC.

The rearrangement joins TRBV5-1 to TRBJ1-1, with 9 bases aligning to TRBD1. The V and J ends lost 8 bases and 7 bases, in that order; junction bases with no gene match: 12. Germline lookup yields CDR1 SGHRS and CDR2 YFSETQ. CDR3 length: 14 amino acids. In DNA form, the CDR3 reads TGCGCCAGTCCTCCGGGACAGGGTTGTAATGAAGCTTTCTTT. It codes for CASPPGQGCNEAFF.

Only one count was recorded for this clonotype. This sequence joins TRBV12-3 or TRBV12-4 and TRBJ1-2; D is unclear. The CDR3 covers 13 residues. Trimming took off 2 bases at V and 7 bases at J, with 11 bases between the two ends. CDR3 loop: CASSLNIPAGYTF. In nucleotides, the CDR3 is TGTGCCAGCAGTTTAAACATTCCTGCTGGCTACACCTTC.

In this sample, this clonotype turned up once. The rearrangement links TRBV18 to TRBJ2-1, with 7 bases matching TRBD2. Germline CDR1 and CDR2: KGHSH and LQKENI. V was clipped by 8 bases and J by 5 bases; unmatched bases: 9. The CDR3 spans 14 residues. Here the CDR3 reads CASNSGAWDNEQFF. The CDR3 nucleotides read TGTGCCAGCAACAGCGGGGCATGGGACAATGAGCAGTTCTTC.

The V gene is TRBV23-1, the J gene TRBJ1-1; D might be TRBD1 (5 bases). TRBV23-1 is identified as an open reading frame with a role that is uncertain. V lost 2 bases and J 10 bases, leaving 14 bases between the germline ends. This CDR3 has 13 residues. The CDR3 here is CASSQRPGTVAFF. CDR3 nucleotides: TGCGCCAGCAGTCAAAGGCCTGGGACGGTAGCTTTCTTT.

The chain employs TRBV29-1 and TRBJ2-7; tentatively, D is TRBD1 (6 bases). The CDR3 has 14 amino acids. Germline CDR1 reads SQVTM; CDR2 reads ANQGSEA. Trimming took 7 bases from V and 5 from J, leaving 21 bases between them. CDR3 DNA: TGCAGCGCCCTAAGGGCACAGGGTAGCAACGAGCAGTACTTC. It codes for CSALRAQGSNEQYF.

V and J are TRBV2 and TRBJ2-1; D unclear. Trimming shortened V by 4 bases and J by 7 bases, and 5 bases separated the two germline ends. The length of the CDR3 is 11 residues. Germline V CDR1 and CDR2: SNHLY, FYNNEI. DNA of the CDR3: TGTGCCAGCAGTGTGGTTAATGAGCAGTTCTTC. Its protein product is CASSVVNEQFF.

The V and J genes are TRBV9 and TRBJ1-1; tentatively, D is TRBD1 (6 bases). CDR1 and CDR2 from the germline V gene are SGDLS and YYNGEE. Trimming removed 0 bases from V and 8 bases from J, with 14 bases in between. This CDR3 contains 14 residues. The CDR3 DNA follows: TGTGCCAGCAGCGTAGTAGGGGGGGCGCTAGAAGCTTTCTTT. Encoded protein: CASSVVGGALEAFF.

This clonotype is a singleton in its sample. The chain links TRBV20-1 to TRBJ2-7; no clear D gene. The CDR3 runs to 12 residues. Trimming took off 4 bases at V and 5 bases at J, with 12 bases between the two ends. The germline gives CDR1 DFQATT, CDR2 SNEGSKA (reference sequence). The CDR3 coding sequence is TGCAGTGCTAAACGACCGGGCGACGAGCAGTACTTC. It encodes CSAKRPGDEQYF.

The chain carries TRBV20-1 and TRBJ2-1, with D possibly being TRBD1 or TRBD2 (6 bases each). Trimming pared 0 bases from V and 0 bases from J, leaving 12 bases between. Germline CDR1 is DFQATT and CDR2 is SNEGSKA (reference sequence). The CDR3 runs to 16 residues. DNA for the CDR3: TGCAGTGCTAGAGACCTGGAGGGGGGCTCCTACAATGAGCAGTTCTTC. Encoded protein: CSARDLEGGSYNEQFF.

The chain links TRBV5-6 to TRBJ2-3, with D possibly TRBD2 on 6 matching bases. Trimming removed 4 bases from V and 13 bases from J, with 16 bases in between. This CDR3 contains 12 residues. Germline V gene lookup returns CDR1 SGHDT and CDR2 YYEEEE. DNA of the CDR3: TGTGCCAGCAGCCCGGGAGACCTGTGGGAGTATTTT. As protein: CASSPGDLWEYF.

This rearrangement joins TRBV9 to TRBJ2-1; 8 bases line up with TRBD2. Unmatched junction bases numbered 5, after V lost 0 bases and J lost 6 bases. Germline V gene sequence: CDR1 SGDLS, CDR2 YYNGEE. There are 15 residues in the CDR3. CDR3 DNA: TGTGCCAGCAGCGTAGGTAGCGGGGCGAGCAATGAGCAGTTCTTC. Translated: CASSVGSGASNEQFF.

The V gene is TRBV6-1, the J gene TRBJ2-7; 11 bases match TRBD2. The junction had 3 bases not matched to a gene; V was cut back by 4 bases and J by 4 bases. CDR3 size: 14 residues. Germline V gives CDR1 MNHNS, CDR2 SASEGT. CDR3 protein: CASSASGRLYEQYF. CDR3 in DNA: TGTGCCAGCAGTGCTAGCGGGAGGCTATACGAGCAGTACTTC.

The chain carries TRBV9 and TRBJ2-1; D is perhaps TRBD2 (7 bases). This CDR3 has 16 residues. V gave up 3 bases and J gave up 7 bases, with 20 bases separating them. Per germline, CDR1 SGDLS and CDR2 YYNGEE. This CDR3 reads CASSDGSPGGRNEQFF. CDR3 in DNA: TGTGCCAGCAGCGACGGATCCCCCGGGGGGCGAAATGAGCAGTTCTTC.

V gene TRBV20-1 combines with J gene TRBJ2-3; 7 nucleotides agree with TRBD1. This CDR3 region has 16 residues. V lost 1 base and J lost 5; bases outside the gene matches: 12. Germline loops: CDR1 DFQATT, CDR2 SNEGSKA (reference sequence). In nucleotides, the CDR3 is TGCAGTGCTAGAGGCTCGCCGGGACAGACTCTAGATACGCAGTATTTT. Translating gives CSARGSPGQTLDTQYF.

The V call is TRBV9, the J call TRBJ2-1; D might be TRBD2 (6 bases). Germline values: CDR1 SGDLS, CDR2 YYNGEE. The CDR3 consists of 14 residues. V was clipped by 3 bases and J by 3 bases, with 10 bases between them. In DNA form, the CDR3 reads TGTGCCAGCAGCGACGGGACTTTCTACAATGAGCAGTTCTTC. This sequence encodes CASSDGTFYNEQFF. Full variable domain (missing parts from reference TRBV9 and TRBJ2-1): DSGVTQTPKHLITATGQRVTLRCSPRSGDLSVYWYQQSLDQGLQFLIQYYNGEERAKGNILERFSAQQFPDLHSELNLSSLELGDSALYFCASSDGTFYNEQFFGPGTRLTVL.

This chain links TRBV18 with TRBJ2-5; TRBD1 might be the D (5 bases). The CDR3 spans 14 residues. The V end was cut by 3 bases, the J end by 5 bases, with 13 bases between. Germline CDR1 is KGHSH and CDR2 is LQKENI. In DNA form, the CDR3 reads TGTGCCAGCTCACCGAACAGGAGAAGCGAGACCCAGTACTTC. It is translated as CASSPNRRSETQYF.

The chain uses TRBV29-1 and TRBJ2-7; D may be TRBD1 (6 bases). Germline V gene lookup returns CDR1 SQVTM and CDR2 ANQGSEA. CDR3 size: 13 residues. Trimming left V 6 bases short and J 2 bases short, with 14 bases between. CDR3 residues: CSVFSGVTYEQYF. The CDR3 region has the DNA TGCAGCGTCTTCTCAGGGGTGACCTACGAGCAGTACTTC.

The chain recombines TRBV29-1 with TRBJ2-5; D ambiguous. Trimming left V 6 bases short and J 2 bases short, with 19 bases between. There are 15 residues in the CDR3. Germline CDR1 reads SQVTM; CDR2 reads ANQGSEA. The CDR3 spells CSVDNGRRSQETQYF. For the CDR3, the DNA is TGCAGCGTCGATAACGGACGGCGGAGTCAAGAGACCCAGTACTTC.

The CDR3 DNA is TGTGCCAGCATTGATTCTGGGGAGCTGTTTTTT. Protein: CASIDSGELFF. The V gene is TRBV2, the J gene TRBJ2-2, with D uncertain. Trimming shortened V by 7 bases and J by 8 bases, and 8 bases separated the two germline ends. This CDR3 is 11 amino acids long. CDR1 is SNHLY, CDR2 FYNNEI, per germline.